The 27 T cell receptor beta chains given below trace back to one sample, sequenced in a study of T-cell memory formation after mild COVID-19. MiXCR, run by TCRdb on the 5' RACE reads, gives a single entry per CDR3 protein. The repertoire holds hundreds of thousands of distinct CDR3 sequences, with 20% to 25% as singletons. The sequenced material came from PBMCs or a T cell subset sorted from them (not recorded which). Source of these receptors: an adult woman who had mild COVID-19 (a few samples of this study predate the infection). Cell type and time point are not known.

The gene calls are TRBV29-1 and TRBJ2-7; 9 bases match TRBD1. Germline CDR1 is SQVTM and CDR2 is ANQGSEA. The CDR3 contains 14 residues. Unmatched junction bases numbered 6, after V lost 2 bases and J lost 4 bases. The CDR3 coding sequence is TGCAGCGTTGAATCGGGGACAGGGCCGTACGAGCAGTACTTC. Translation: CSVESGTGPYEQYF.

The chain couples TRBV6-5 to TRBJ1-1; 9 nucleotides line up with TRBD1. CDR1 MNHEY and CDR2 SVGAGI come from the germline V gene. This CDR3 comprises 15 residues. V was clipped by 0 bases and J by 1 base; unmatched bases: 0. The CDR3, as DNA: TGTGCCAGCAGTTACTCGGGACAGGGGAACACTGAAGCTTTCTTT. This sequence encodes CASSYSGQGNTEAFF.

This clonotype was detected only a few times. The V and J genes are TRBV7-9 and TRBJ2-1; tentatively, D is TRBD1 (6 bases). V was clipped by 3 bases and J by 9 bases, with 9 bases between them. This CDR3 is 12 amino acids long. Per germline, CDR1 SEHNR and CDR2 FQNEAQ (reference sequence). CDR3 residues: CASSLQGSEQFF. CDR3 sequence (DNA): TGTGCCAGCAGCTTGCAGGGGAGTGAGCAGTTCTTC.

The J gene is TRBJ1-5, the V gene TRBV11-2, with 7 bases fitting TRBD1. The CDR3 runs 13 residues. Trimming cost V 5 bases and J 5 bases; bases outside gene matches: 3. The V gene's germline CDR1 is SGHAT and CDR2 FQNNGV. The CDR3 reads CASSRQGDQPQHF. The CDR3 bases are TGTGCCAGCAGCCGACAGGGTGATCAGCCCCAGCATTTT.

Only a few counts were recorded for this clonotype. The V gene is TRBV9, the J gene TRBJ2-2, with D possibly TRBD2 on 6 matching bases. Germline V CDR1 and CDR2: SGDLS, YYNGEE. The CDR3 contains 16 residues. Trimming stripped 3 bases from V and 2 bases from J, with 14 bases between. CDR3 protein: CASSGRGRGNTGELFF. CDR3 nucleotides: TGTGCCAGCAGCGGGCGGGGCCGAGGTAACACCGGGGAGCTGTTTTTT.

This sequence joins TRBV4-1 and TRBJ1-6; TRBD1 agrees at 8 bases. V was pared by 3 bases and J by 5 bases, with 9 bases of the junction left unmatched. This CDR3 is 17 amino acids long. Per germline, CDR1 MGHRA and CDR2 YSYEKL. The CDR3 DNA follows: TGCGCCAGCAGCCAGGGGACAGGAAGCCTTCATAATTCACCCCTCCACTTT. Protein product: CASSQGTGSLHNSPLHF.

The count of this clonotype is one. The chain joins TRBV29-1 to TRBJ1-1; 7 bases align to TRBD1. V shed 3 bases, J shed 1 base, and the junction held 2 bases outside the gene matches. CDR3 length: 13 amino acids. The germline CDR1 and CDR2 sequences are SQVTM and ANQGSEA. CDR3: CSVERTGNTEAFF. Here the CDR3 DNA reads TGCAGCGTTGAGCGGACAGGGAACACTGAAGCTTTCTTT.

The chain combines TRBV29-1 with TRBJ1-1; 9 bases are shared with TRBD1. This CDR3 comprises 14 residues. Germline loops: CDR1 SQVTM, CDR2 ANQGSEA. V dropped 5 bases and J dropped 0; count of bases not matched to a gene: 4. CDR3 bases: TGCAGCGTTCCGGGACAGGGTATGAACACTGAAGCTTTCTTT. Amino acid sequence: CSVPGQGMNTEAFF.

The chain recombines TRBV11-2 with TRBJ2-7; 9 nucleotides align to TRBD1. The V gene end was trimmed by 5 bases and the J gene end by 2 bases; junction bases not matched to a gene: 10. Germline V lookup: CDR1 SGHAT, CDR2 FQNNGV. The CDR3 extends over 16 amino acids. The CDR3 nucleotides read TGTGCCAGCAGCCACATACCGGGACAGGGCACCTACGAGCAGTACTTC. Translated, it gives CASSHIPGQGTYEQYF.

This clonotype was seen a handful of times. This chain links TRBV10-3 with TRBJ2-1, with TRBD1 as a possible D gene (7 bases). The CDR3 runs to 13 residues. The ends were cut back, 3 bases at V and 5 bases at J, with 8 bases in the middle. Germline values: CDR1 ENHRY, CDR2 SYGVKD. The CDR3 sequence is CAISDRGDNEQFF. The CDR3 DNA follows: TGTGCCATCAGTGACAGGGGGGACAATGAGCAGTTCTTC.

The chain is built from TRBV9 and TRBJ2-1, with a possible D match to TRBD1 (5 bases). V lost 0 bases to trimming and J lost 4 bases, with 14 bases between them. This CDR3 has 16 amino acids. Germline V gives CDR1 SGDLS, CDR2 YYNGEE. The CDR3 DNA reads TGTGCCAGCAGCGTAGAGACCGACAGACAGTACAATGAGCAGTTCTTC. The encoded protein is CASSVETDRQYNEQFF.

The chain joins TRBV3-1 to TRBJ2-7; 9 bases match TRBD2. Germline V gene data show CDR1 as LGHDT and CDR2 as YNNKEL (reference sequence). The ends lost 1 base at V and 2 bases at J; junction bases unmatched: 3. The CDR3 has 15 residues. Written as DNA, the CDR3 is TGTGCCAGCAGCCAAGCTAGCGGGGAGCCCTACGAGCAGTACTTC. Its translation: CASSQASGEPYEQYF.

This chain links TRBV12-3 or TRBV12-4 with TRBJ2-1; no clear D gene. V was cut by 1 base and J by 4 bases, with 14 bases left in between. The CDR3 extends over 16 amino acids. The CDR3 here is CASSLEVLVGYNEQFF. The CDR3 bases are TGTGCCAGCAGTTTAGAAGTCCTAGTTGGGTACAATGAGCAGTTCTTC.

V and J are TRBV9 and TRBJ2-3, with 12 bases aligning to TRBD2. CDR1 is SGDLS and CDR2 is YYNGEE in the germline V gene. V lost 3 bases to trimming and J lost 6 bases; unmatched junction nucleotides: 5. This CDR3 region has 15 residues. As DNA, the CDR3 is TGTGCCAGCAGCGAGGGACTAGCGGGCGTTGATACGCAGTATTTT. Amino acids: CASSEGLAGVDTQYF.

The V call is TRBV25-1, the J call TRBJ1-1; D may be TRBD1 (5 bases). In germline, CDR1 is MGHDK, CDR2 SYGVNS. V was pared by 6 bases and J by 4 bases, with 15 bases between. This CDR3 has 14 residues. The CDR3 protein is CASRDPFDSTEAFF. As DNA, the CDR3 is TGTGCCAGCAGAGACCCCTTTGACAGCACTGAAGCTTTCTTT.

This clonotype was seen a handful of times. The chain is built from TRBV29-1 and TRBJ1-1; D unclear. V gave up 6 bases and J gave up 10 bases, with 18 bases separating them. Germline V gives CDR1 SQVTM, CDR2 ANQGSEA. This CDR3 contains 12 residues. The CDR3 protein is CSVLGTEAVAFF. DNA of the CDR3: TGCAGCGTCCTTGGAACGGAGGCGGTAGCTTTCTTT.

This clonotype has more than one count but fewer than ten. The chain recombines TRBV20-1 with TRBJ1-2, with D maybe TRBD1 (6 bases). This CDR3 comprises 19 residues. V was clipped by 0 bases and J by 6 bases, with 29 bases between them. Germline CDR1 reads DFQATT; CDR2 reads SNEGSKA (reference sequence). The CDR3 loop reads CSARDLVQGRWYGLNGYTF. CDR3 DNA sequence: TGCAGTGCTAGAGATTTAGTCCAGGGGCGATGGTATGGTTTGAATGGCTACACCTTC.

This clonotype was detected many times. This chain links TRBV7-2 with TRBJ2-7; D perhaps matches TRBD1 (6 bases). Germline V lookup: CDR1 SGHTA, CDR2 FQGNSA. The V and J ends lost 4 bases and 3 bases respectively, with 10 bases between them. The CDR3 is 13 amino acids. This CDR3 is CASSSRTVYEQYF. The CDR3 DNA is TGTGCCAGCAGCTCCCGGACAGTCTACGAGCAGTACTTC.

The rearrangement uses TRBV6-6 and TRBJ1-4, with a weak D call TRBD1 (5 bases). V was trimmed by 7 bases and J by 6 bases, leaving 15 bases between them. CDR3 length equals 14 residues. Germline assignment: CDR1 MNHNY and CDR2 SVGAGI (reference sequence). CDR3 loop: CASKAPGGDEKLFF. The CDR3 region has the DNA TGTGCCAGCAAGGCCCCGGGGGGGGATGAAAAACTGTTTTTT.

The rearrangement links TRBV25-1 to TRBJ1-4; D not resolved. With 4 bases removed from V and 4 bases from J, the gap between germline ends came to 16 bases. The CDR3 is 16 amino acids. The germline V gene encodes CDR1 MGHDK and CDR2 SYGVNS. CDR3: CASSADRGLLNEKLFF. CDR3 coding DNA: TGTGCCAGCAGTGCCGACCGCGGACTACTTAATGAAAAACTGTTTTTT.

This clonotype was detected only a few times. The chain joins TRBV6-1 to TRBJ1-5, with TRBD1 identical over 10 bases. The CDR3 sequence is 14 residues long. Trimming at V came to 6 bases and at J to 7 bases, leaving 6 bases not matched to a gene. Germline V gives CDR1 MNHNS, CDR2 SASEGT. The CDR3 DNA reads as TGTGCCAGCAGCGACAGGGGGCTTAGGCAGCCCCAGCATTTT. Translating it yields CASSDRGLRQPQHF.

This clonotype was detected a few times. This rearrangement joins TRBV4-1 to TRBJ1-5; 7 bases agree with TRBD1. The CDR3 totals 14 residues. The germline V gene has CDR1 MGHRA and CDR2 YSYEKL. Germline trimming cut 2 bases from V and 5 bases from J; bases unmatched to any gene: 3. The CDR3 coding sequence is TGCGCCAGCAGCCAAACACAGGGGCATCAGCCCCAGCATTTT. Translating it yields CASSQTQGHQPQHF.

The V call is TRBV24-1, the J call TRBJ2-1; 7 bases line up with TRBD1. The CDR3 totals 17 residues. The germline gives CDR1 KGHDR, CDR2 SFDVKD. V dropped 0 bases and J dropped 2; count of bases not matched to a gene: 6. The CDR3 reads CATSDLGTDNPYNEQFF. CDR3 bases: TGTGCCACCAGTGATTTGGGGACAGATAACCCCTACAATGAGCAGTTCTTC.

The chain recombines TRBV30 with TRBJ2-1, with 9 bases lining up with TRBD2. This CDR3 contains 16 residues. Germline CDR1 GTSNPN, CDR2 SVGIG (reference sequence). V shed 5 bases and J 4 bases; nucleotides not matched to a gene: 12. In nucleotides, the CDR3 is TGTGCCTGGGGTTTTAAGACTAGCGGAAAATACAATGAGCAGTTCTTC. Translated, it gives CAWGFKTSGKYNEQFF. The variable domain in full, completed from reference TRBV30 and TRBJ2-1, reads SQTIHQWPATLVQPVGSPLSLECTVEGTSNPNLYWYRQAAGRGLQLLFYSVGIGQISSEVPQNLSASRPQDRQFILSSKKLLLSDSGFYLCAWGFKTSGKYNEQFFGPGTRLTVL.

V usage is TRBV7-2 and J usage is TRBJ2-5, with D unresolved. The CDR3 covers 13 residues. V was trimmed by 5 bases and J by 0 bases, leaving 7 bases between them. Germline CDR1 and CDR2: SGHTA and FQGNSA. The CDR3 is CASSQRDQETQYF. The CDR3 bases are TGTGCCAGCAGCCAGAGAGACCAAGAGACCCAGTACTTC.

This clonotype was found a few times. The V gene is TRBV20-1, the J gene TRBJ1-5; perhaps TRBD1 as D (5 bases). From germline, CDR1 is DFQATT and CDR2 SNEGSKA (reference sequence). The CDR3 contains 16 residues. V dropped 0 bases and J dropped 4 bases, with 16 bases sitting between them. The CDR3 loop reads CSARDSGQGGNQPQHF. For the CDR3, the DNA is TGCAGTGCTAGAGATTCGGGTCAGGGAGGTAATCAGCCCCAGCATTTT.

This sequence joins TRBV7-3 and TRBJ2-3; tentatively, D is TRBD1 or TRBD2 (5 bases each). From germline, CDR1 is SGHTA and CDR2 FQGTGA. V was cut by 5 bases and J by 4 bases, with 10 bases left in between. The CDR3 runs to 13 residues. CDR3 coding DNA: TGTGCCAGCAGCGGGGTGGGGGCAGATACGCAGTATTTT. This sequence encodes CASSGVGADTQYF.